This T cell receptor beta chain is drawn from a study of blood T cell repertoires in COVID-19. The age range of participants was 18 to 89 years, with residence in more than 20 US areas. Grouping used clinical history reported by participants in a survey and questionnaire. A COVID-19 case was met by exposed participants within 2 weeks before study entry. Study processing details: Reference gene primer amplification gave estimated nucleated cell counts. The table came from immunoSEQ multiplex PCR; TCRdb's copy has only in-frame clones and leaves some out. V and J calls and clone size are copied from that table; D and trimming were computed from the DNA. The sample yields fewer than 400,000 clones, 90% seen once. There are 16 residues in the CDR3. Germline CDR1 reads MNHEY; CDR2 reads SVGAGI. Trimming stripped 0 bases from V and 4 bases from J, with 13 bases between.

Material: PBMCs or T cells enriched from blood (not recorded which). The sequence was collected from a young woman who had been exposed to COVID-19. The chain is built from TRBV6-5 and TRBJ1-5, with a tentative D call TRBD1 (5 bases). The CDR3, as DNA: TGTGCCAGCAGTTACTCGTATGACAGCCTAAATCAGCCCCAGCATTTT. Protein product: CASSYSYDSLNQPQHF.